This T cell receptor beta chain came from a study of blood T cell repertoires in COVID-19. Across the whole study: Samples representing acute and convalescent COVID-19 were sourced from the United States, Italy and Spain.

With V trimmed by 5 bases and J by 6 bases, 12 bases remained unmatched. The CDR3 is made up of 15 amino acids. Germline V gene sequence: CDR1 ENHRY, CDR2 SYGVKD. The method was immunoSEQ multiplex PCR; TCRdb's version includes in-frame clones alone and lacks a portion of them. This table has around 50,000 clones, about nine tenths appearing once. The source is a human donor in a cohort sampled during active COVID-19. The source material was peripheral blood. The chain combines TRBV10-3 with TRBJ1-2; 7 bases align to TRBD1. The CDR3 DNA reads as TGTGCCATCAGTAAAGGCCTAAACAGGGGTGATGGCTACACCTTC. Its translation is CAISKGLNRGDGYTF.